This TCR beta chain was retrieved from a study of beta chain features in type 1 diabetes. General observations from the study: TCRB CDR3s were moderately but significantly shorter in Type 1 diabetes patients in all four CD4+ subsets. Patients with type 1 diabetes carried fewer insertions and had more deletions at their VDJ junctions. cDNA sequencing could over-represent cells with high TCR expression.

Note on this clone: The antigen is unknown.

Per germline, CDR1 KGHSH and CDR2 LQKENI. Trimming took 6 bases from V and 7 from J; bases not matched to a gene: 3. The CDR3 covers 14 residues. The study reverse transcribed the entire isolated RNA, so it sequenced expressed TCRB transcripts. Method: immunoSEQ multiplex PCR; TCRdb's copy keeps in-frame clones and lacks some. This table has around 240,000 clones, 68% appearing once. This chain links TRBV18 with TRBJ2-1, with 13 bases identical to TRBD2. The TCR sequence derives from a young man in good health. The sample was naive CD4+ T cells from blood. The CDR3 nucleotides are TGTGCCAGCTCTACGGGACTAGCGGGAAATGAGCAGTTCTTC. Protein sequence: CASSTGLAGNEQFF.